This T cell receptor (beta chain) was retrieved from a study of cytomegalovirus exposure and HLA in healthy donors. General study results and limits: The study put under 200 TCR beta chains on its list as cytomegalovirus-associated. There were a few CMV-associated chains whose specificity for CMV antigens was confirmed in vitro.

Libraries were prepared by immunoSEQ multiplex PCR; TCRdb keeps only in-frame clonotypes and omits some of them. The table has over 70,000 clones, about 95% seen once. Germline CDR1 MNHEY, CDR2 SVGAGI. V was pared by 5 bases and J by 0 bases, with 12 bases between. The CDR3 runs to 15 residues. About this clone itself: The target antigen is unknown.

The J gene is TRBJ2-3, the V gene TRBV6-5, with a tentative D call TRBD1 (6 bases). Sequencing was carried out using PBMCs. This sequence was found in a woman between 18 and 29 years old in good health and CMV-seronegative. The CDR3, as DNA: TGTGCCAGCAGTAGACAGGCACGGAGCACAGATACGCAGTATTTT. It yields the protein CASSRQARSTDTQYF.